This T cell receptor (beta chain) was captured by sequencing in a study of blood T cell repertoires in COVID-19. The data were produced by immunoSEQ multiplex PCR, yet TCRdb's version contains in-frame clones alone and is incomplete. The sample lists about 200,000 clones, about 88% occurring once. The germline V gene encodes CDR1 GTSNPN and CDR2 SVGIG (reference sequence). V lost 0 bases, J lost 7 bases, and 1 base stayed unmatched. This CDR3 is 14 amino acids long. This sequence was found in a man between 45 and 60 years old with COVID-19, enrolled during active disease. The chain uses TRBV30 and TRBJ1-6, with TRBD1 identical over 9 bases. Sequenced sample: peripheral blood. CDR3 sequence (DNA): TGTGCCTGGAGTGTGGGACAGGGAAATTCACCCCTCCACTTT. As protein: CAWSVGQGNSPLHF. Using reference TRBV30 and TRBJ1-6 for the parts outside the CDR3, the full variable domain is SQTIHQWPATLVQPVGSPLSLECTVEGTSNPNLYWYRQAAGRGLQLLFYSVGIGQISSEVPQNLSASRPQDRQFILSSKKLLLSDSGFYLCAWSVGQGNSPLHFGNGTRLTVT.